The T cell receptor beta chain under discussion was sequenced for a study of cytomegalovirus exposure and HLA in healthy donors. Whole-study findings and limits: In an earlier analysis, most TCR beta V segments were productive about 87% or about 30% of the time.

The PCR used 60 Vbeta and 13 Jbeta primers. Produced via immunoSEQ multiplex PCR; TCRdb's table is partial and in-frame only. The sample includes around 200,000 clones, 77% seen only once; the top ten take less than 3%. CDR3 length: 14 residues. Germline CDR1 is GTSNPN and CDR2 is SVGIG (reference sequence). After removal of 5 bases from V and 6 bases from J, the junction contained 11 bases not matched to a gene. On this clone itself: The antigen is undetermined.

The V gene is TRBV30, the J gene TRBJ2-7; 9 positions agree with TRBD1. The sequence derives from a woman aged 60-75 years in good health and CMV-seropositive. The source material was PBMCs. The CDR3 DNA is TGTGCCTGGTTACCGGGACAGGGAGTTAGCGAGCAGTACTTC. This codes for CAWLPGQGVSEQYF.